The 22 T cell receptor beta chains below come from one sample, sequenced in a study of CXCR3-negative and CXCR3-positive naive CD8 T cells. Study observations and caveats: Against CXCR3-negative naive cells, CXCR3-positive naive cells showed more hydrophobic TRB CDR3s.

The TRB cDNA libraries were prepared by 5' RACE with UMI labels. TCRdb re-called the 5' RACE reads, yielding one record per CDR3 amino acid sequence without DNA. The sample has 150,000 or so distinct CDR3 sequences. These receptors' antigens are unknown. Material for sequencing was naive CXCR3+ CD8+ T cells from blood. Subset here: CD45RO-CCR7+CD27+CD95- naive CD8+ T cells expressing CXCR3 (TNR3+). The receptors were gathered from a human donor in good health. Some clones in this sample may be carry-over from other donors' samples.

This chain joins TRBV10-3 and TRBJ2-7; the D call from TCRdb, TRBD2, cannot be confirmed without DNA. Germline CDR1 reads ENHRY; CDR2 reads SYGVKD. The CDR3 has 16 amino acids. The CDR3: CAISDPAGRAPGEQYF.

V and J are TRBV29-1 and TRBJ2-1; TCRdb's D gene call, TRBD2, goes unchecked for lack of DNA. Germline V CDR1 and CDR2: SQVTM, ANQGSEA. This CDR3 contains 13 residues. CDR3 loop: CSVLLAGNNEQFF.

The J gene is TRBJ1-4, the V gene TRBV4-2; the D gene TCRdb calls, TRBD1, cannot be checked with no DNA. CDR3 size: 17 residues. Germline V gene data show CDR1 as LGHNA and CDR2 as YNFKEQ. The CDR3 sequence is CASSQGTGGETNEKLFF.

V and J are TRBV5-1 and TRBJ2-3; TCRdb lists TRBD1, though no DNA is available to test this call. This CDR3 spans 16 amino acids. Germline V gene lookup returns CDR1 SGHRS and CDR2 YFSETQ. The CDR3 region is CASSIPKDRGTDTQYF. The full variable domain, in which reference TRBV5-1 and TRBJ2-3 provide the parts outside the CDR3, is KAGVTQTPRYLIKTRGQQVTLSCSPISGHRSVSWYQQTPGQGLQFLFEYFSETQRNKGNFPGRFSGRQFSNSRSEMNVSTLELGDSALYLCASSIPKDRGTDTQYFGPGTRLTVL.

CDR3 amino acids: CASSLLLGIHEQYF. The chain employs TRBV28 and TRBJ2-7. Germline CDR1 and CDR2: MDHEN and SYDVKM. This CDR3 is 14 amino acids long.

The V gene is TRBV6-2 or TRBV6-3, the J gene TRBJ2-7; TCRdb selects TRBD2, and the lack of DNA leaves this call unchecked. The CDR3 runs 13 residues. The germline CDR1 and CDR2 sequences are MNHEY and SVGEGT. This CDR3 is CASGPSGTYEQNF.

The rearrangement links TRBV29-1 to TRBJ2-1; TCRdb gives TRBD2 as the D gene, but with no DNA this cannot be confirmed. CDR1 and CDR2 (germline): SQVTM, ANQGSEA. The CDR3 loop spans 16 amino acids. The CDR3 protein is CSVEPADPSAGNEQFF.

The chain recombines TRBV28 with TRBJ2-2; the D call from TCRdb, TRBD2, cannot be confirmed without DNA. Germline V lookup: CDR1 MDHEN, CDR2 SYDVKM. The CDR3 totals 15 residues. The CDR3: CASSLGGSEAGELFF.

The chain joins TRBV7-2 to TRBJ2-1; TCRdb calls TRBD1, which cannot be checked without DNA. From germline, CDR1 is SGHTA and CDR2 FQGNSA. CDR3 length: 13 amino acids. The CDR3 sequence: CASSSPPPLVQFF.

The V and J genes are TRBV3-1 and TRBJ2-5; the TCRdb call, TRBD2, lacks DNA for checking. This CDR3 region has 16 residues. In germline, CDR1 is LGHDT, CDR2 YNNKEL (reference sequence). CDR3 sequence reads: CASSQVPSGSQETQYF.

J is TRBJ1-1 and V is TRBV9; the D call of TRBD1 rests on TCRdb alone, since no DNA is present to check it. The CDR3 sequence is 14 residues long. The germline V gene has CDR1 SGDLS and CDR2 YYNGEE. The CDR3 region is CASSPQDRVTEAFF.

The chain joins TRBV7-2 to TRBJ1-6; absent DNA, TCRdb's TRBD1 call cannot be checked. The germline CDR1 and CDR2 sequences are SGHTA and FQGNSA. This CDR3 comprises 15 residues. The CDR3 here is CASSPSDRASSPLHF.

The rearrangement uses TRBV29-1 and TRBJ2-7. CDR1 is SQVTM and CDR2 is ANQGSEA in the germline V gene. The CDR3 contains 13 residues. The CDR3 loop reads CSVEDSRSYEQYF.

The chain is built from TRBV7-6 and TRBJ1-1; TCRdb picks TRBD1, but there is no DNA to check that call. Germline V gene sequence: CDR1 SGHVS, CDR2 FNYEAQ. The CDR3 is made up of 13 amino acids. This CDR3 reads CASSDSGGLEAFF.

V is TRBV12-3 or TRBV12-4 and J is TRBJ1-1; TCRdb reports TRBD1, a call that lacks DNA to check it against. This CDR3 spans 15 amino acids. The CDR3 sequence is CASSLVGGLDTEAFF.

The CDR3 reads CASSYGLAGVTGELFF. J is TRBJ2-2 and V is TRBV6-6; the D call of TRBD2 rests on TCRdb alone, since no DNA is present to check it. The CDR3 extends over 16 amino acids. CDR1 is MNHNY and CDR2 is SVGAGI in the germline V gene (reference sequence).

J is TRBJ2-1 and V is TRBV6-5; TCRdb gives TRBD1 as the D gene, but with no DNA this cannot be confirmed. CDR1 is MNHEY, CDR2 SVGAGI, per germline. The CDR3 loop spans 15 amino acids. CDR3 residues: CASSYSSSGHNEQFF.

The genes are TRBV7-9 and TRBJ1-2; TCRdb designates TRBD1, a call that cannot be tested without DNA. CDR1 is SEHNR and CDR2 is FQNEAQ in the germline V gene (reference sequence). The length of the CDR3 is 16 residues. CDR3 in amino acids: CASSSGTGLFDYGYTF.

This chain uses TRBV3-1 with TRBJ2-7; TCRdb's D call of TRBD1 is untestable without DNA. The length of the CDR3 is 14 residues. The germline V gene encodes CDR1 LGHDT and CDR2 YNNKEL (reference sequence). The CDR3 region is CASTGPGQENEQYF.

The chain joins TRBV5-5 to TRBJ1-4; TCRdb reports TRBD1, a call that lacks DNA to check it against. Germline V CDR1 and CDR2: SGHKS, YYEKEE (reference sequence). CDR3 length: 15 amino acids. The CDR3 loop is CASSLAGAANEKLFF.

V usage is TRBV9 and J usage is TRBJ2-3; the D call of TRBD2 rests on TCRdb alone, since no DNA is present to check it. Germline lookup yields CDR1 SGDLS and CDR2 YYNGEE. The CDR3 sequence is 17 residues long. The CDR3 sequence is CASSAGILAGSTDTQYF.

The chain uses TRBV13 and TRBJ2-7; TCRdb calls TRBD1, which cannot be checked without DNA. Germline V gene sequence: CDR1 PRHDT, CDR2 FYEKMQ (reference sequence). The CDR3 sequence is 13 residues long. CDR3 region: CASSLNRGYEQYF. The complete variable domain, with remaining parts taken from reference TRBV13 and TRBJ2-7, reads AAGVIQSPRHLIKEKRETATLKCYPIPRHDTVYWYQQGPGQDPQFLISFYEKMQSDKGSIPDRFSAQQFSDYHSELNMSSLELGDSALYFCASSLNRGYEQYFGPGTRLTVT.